The 19 T cell receptor beta chains in this list originate from one sample, sequenced in a study of blood T cell repertoires in COVID-19. Assay: immunoSEQ multiplex PCR; the TCRdb copy retains only in-frame clones and omits some. The sample consists of under 100,000 clones, about nine tenths of them appearing once. Sequences were obtained from peripheral blood. These receptors were taken from a woman aged 65 to 85 with acute or convalescent COVID-19.

This clone has more than one count but fewer than ten. The chain has TRBV4-1 and TRBJ1-2; the D is unclear. Germline CDR1 and CDR2: MGHRA and YSYEKL. Trimming cost V 0 bases and J 4 bases, with 15 bases left between them. This CDR3 spans 16 amino acids. This chain's CDR3 is CASSQDSSRPAYGYTF. The CDR3 region has the DNA TGCGCCAGCAGCCAAGATAGTTCCAGGCCGGCCTATGGCTACACCTTC.

The chain employs TRBV18 and TRBJ1-2; tentatively, D is TRBD1 (5 bases). The V end lost 3 bases, the J end lost 4 bases, and 18 bases lay between the germline ends. Per the germline V gene, CDR1 is KGHSH and CDR2 is LQKENI. This CDR3 has 16 amino acids. The CDR3: CASSPPSGGPTYGYTF. The CDR3 nucleotides are TGTGCCAGCTCACCCCCCTCGGGGGGACCTACCTATGGCTACACCTTC.

This clone came up a few times. This chain links TRBV4-2 with TRBJ2-7; 12 bases are a match to TRBD2. V lost 5 bases, J lost 3 bases, and 2 bases stayed unmatched. Per the germline V gene, CDR1 is LGHNA and CDR2 is YNFKEQ. There are 14 residues in the CDR3. This CDR3 reads CASSSSGRDYEQYF. CDR3 in DNA: TGTGCCAGCAGCTCTAGCGGGAGGGACTACGAGCAGTACTTC.

V and J are TRBV19 and TRBJ2-7; D perhaps matches TRBD1 (5 bases). Deletions cut 6 bases from V and 1 base from J, with 7 bases between. This CDR3 has 12 residues. Germline V gives CDR1 LNHDA, CDR2 SQIVND (reference sequence). The CDR3 spells CASRAGSYEQYF. As DNA, the CDR3 is TGTGCCAGTAGGGCAGGGTCCTACGAGCAGTACTTC.

The rearrangement links TRBV3-1 (or the pseudogene TRBV3-2) to TRBJ2-1; 10 positions match TRBD1. The germline gives CDR1 LGHDT, CDR2 YNNKEL (reference sequence). The length of the CDR3 is 17 residues. The V and J ends lost 4 bases and 6 bases, in that order; junction bases with no gene match: 12. The CDR3 loop reads CASSPTSGTGAFNEQFF. The CDR3 DNA is TGTGCCAGCAGCCCTACCTCAGGGACAGGGGCCTTCAATGAGCAGTTCTTC.

The chain combines TRBV9 with TRBJ2-1; D perhaps matches TRBD2 (6 bases). The V end lost 3 bases, the J end lost 10 bases, and 20 bases lay between the germline ends. CDR1 and CDR2 (germline): SGDLS, YYNGEE. The CDR3 sequence is 15 residues long. CDR3 sequence reads: CASSATPGLDGEQFF. Here the CDR3 DNA reads TGTGCCAGCAGCGCTACCCCGGGACTGGACGGAGAGCAGTTCTTC.

The chain couples TRBV5-1 to TRBJ2-1; TRBD1 aligns across 8 bases. CDR3 length equals 16 residues. Germline lookup yields CDR1 SGHRS and CDR2 YFSETQ. Germline trimming cut 4 bases from V and 6 bases from J; bases unmatched to any gene: 12. CDR3 in amino acids: CASSPAGQGFVNEQFF. In DNA form, the CDR3 reads TGCGCCAGCAGCCCCGCCGGACAGGGATTTGTCAATGAGCAGTTCTTC. The variable domain in full, with the rest retrieved from reference TRBV5-1 and TRBJ2-1, is KAGVTQTPRYLIKTRGQQVTLSCSPISGHRSVSWYQQTPGQGLQFLFEYFSETQRNKGNFPGRFSGRQFSNSRSEMNVSTLELGDSALYLCASSPAGQGFVNEQFFGPGTRLTVL.

The V and J genes are TRBV19 and TRBJ1-5; 11 positions agree with TRBD1. The CDR3 has 17 residues. Trimming removed 6 bases from V and 1 base from J; junction bases left unmatched: 8. Germline V gene sequence: CDR1 LNHDA, CDR2 SQIVND (reference sequence). CDR3 nucleotides: TGTGCCAGTAGAAGGACAGGGGGCGCCGAGAGCAATCAGCCCCAGCATTTT. It yields the protein CASRRTGGAESNQPQHF.

V and J are TRBV28 and TRBJ1-5; no clear D gene. The CDR3 extends over 14 amino acids. Germline CDR1 and CDR2: MDHEN and SYDVKM. Between the trimmed V and J ends, which lost 5 bases and 6 bases, there was a span of 14 bases. The CDR3: CASSRESNGQPQHF. CDR3 DNA sequence: TGTGCCAGCAGTCGTGAATCCAACGGTCAGCCCCAGCATTTT.

J is TRBJ2-4 and V is TRBV19; 8 nucleotides align to TRBD1. The CDR3 spans 18 residues. Germline V gene lookup returns CDR1 LNHDA and CDR2 SQIVND (reference sequence). V shed 5 bases, J shed 1 base, and the junction held 13 bases outside the gene matches. For the CDR3, the DNA is TGTGCCAGTAGTTTGTCGACAGGGGCCCTGGCGGCCAAAAACATTCAGTACTTC. This translates into CASSLSTGALAAKNIQYF.

The chain uses TRBV4-2 and TRBJ2-1; D might be TRBD1 (6 bases). Germline-derived CDR1 and CDR2 are LGHNA and YNFKEQ. The CDR3 is 15 residues long. Trimming took 1 base from V and 8 from J, leaving 15 bases between them. The CDR3 DNA sequence: TGTGCCAGCAGCCAAGGCCAGGGGAATAGCGATGAGCAGTTCTTC. Residues: CASSQGQGNSDEQFF.

The V gene is TRBV5-4, the J gene TRBJ1-6; no firm D call. Germline V gene data show CDR1 as SGHNT and CDR2 as YYREEE (reference sequence). The CDR3 runs 14 residues. The V and J ends lost 2 bases and 6 bases respectively, with 9 bases between them. The CDR3 sequence is CASSFRETNSPLHF. The CDR3 region has the DNA TGTGCCAGCAGCTTCCGGGAAACTAATTCACCCCTCCACTTT.

The chain links TRBV28 to TRBJ1-4; no firm D call. The CDR3 consists of 13 residues. The germline V gene encodes CDR1 MDHEN and CDR2 SYDVKM. Trimming took 8 bases from V and 4 from J, leaving 11 bases between them. Written as DNA, the CDR3 is TGTGCCAGCGGTGGGCACATTAATGAAAAACTGTTTTTT. Amino acid sequence: CASGGHINEKLFF.

For the CDR3, the DNA is TGTGCCAGCAGTTTAGTAGGTAGCGGGAGCTATGGCACAGATACGCAGTATTTT. Amino acids: CASSLVGSGSYGTDTQYF. V usage is TRBV28 and J usage is TRBJ2-3; TRBD2 matches 9 bases. The V and J ends lost 2 bases and 1 base, in that order; junction bases with no gene match: 10. The CDR3 length is 18 residues. Germline V gives CDR1 MDHEN, CDR2 SYDVKM.

This chain joins TRBV19 and TRBJ2-1; D is undetermined. Trimming pared 5 bases from V and 0 bases from J, leaving 11 bases between. Germline V gene sequence: CDR1 LNHDA, CDR2 SQIVND (reference sequence). The CDR3 spans 15 residues. CDR3 bases: TGTGCCAGTAGTGTGAGAGAAAACTCCTACAATGAGCAGTTCTTC. Its protein is CASSVRENSYNEQFF.

This sequence joins TRBV29-1 and TRBJ1-3; no definite D call. Trimming cost V 5 bases and J 6 bases, with 11 bases left between them. The germline CDR1 and CDR2 sequences are SQVTM and ANQGSEA. CDR3 size: 12 residues. The CDR3 loop is CSVRRSENTIYF. The CDR3, as DNA: TGCAGCGTTCGGCGGTCCGAAAACACCATATATTTT.

The chain carries TRBV10-2 and TRBJ1-4, with TRBD1 matching 7 bases. Unmatched junction bases numbered 6, after V lost 3 bases and J lost 8 bases. CDR1 and CDR2 from the germline V gene are WSHSY and SAAADI. The CDR3 spans 14 residues. CDR3 coding DNA: TGCGCCAGCAGTGAATCAGGGGGAGGCGAAAAACTGTTTTTT. Translation: CASSESGGGEKLFF.

V gene TRBV2 combines with J gene TRBJ2-3; 14 bases map to TRBD2. Trimming removed 0 bases from V and 2 bases from J; junction bases left unmatched: 13. This CDR3 spans 21 amino acids. Germline loops: CDR1 SNHLY, CDR2 FYNNEI. The CDR3 region is CASSEARRLAGGPLYTDTQYF. The CDR3 DNA follows: TGTGCCAGCAGTGAAGCGAGGCGACTAGCGGGGGGGCCTCTTTACACAGATACGCAGTATTTT.

This CDR3 is CASSPPTPTGELFF. As DNA, the CDR3 is TGTGCCAGCAGTCCCCCCACACCCACCGGGGAGCTGTTTTTT. The chain couples TRBV28 to TRBJ2-2; unclear D gene. This CDR3 contains 14 residues. From germline, CDR1 is MDHEN and CDR2 SYDVKM. The V end lost 5 bases, the J end lost 4 bases, and 11 bases lay between the germline ends.